A selection of T cell receptor beta chains follows, all from one sample in a study of cytomegalovirus exposure and HLA in healthy donors. Data came from immunoSEQ multiplex PCR; TCRdb stores just in-frame clones and leaves some out. The sample has 150,000 to 200,000 clones, more than 60% seen once. Specimen: PBMCs. All receptors derive from a human donor in good health. Both conserved end residues are part of each CDR3. Fields, in order: D gene, clone size, V gene, J gene, CDR3 protein, CDR3 DNA. A D gene is named only where the DNA matches it firmly. Some rows mark clone size as missing; the rest say once, few, many or name a class of expanded clone.

d_call: -; clone_size: -; v_call: TRBV9; j_call: TRBJ2-7; cdr3_aa: CASSVTSGPCEQYF; cdr3_nt: TGTGCCAGCAGCGTAACATCTGGGCCGTGCGAGCAGTACTTC
d_call: TRBD1; clone_size: -; v_call: TRBV27; j_call: TRBJ2-7; cdr3_aa: CASSITGGEQYF; cdr3_nt: TGTGCCAGCAGTATTACAGGGGGCGAGCAGTACTTC
d_call: TRBD2; clone_size: few; v_call: TRBV5-1; j_call: TRBJ2-1; cdr3_aa: CASRLAGGNEQFF; cdr3_nt: TGCGCCAGCAGACTAGCGGGTGGGAATGAGCAGTTCTTC
d_call: TRBD1; clone_size: -; v_call: TRBV18; j_call: TRBJ1-5; cdr3_aa: CASSPGTVNQPQHF; cdr3_nt: TGTGCCAGCTCACCCGGGACAGTCAATCAGCCCCAGCATTTT
d_call: TRBD1; clone_size: -; v_call: TRBV27; j_call: TRBJ2-7; cdr3_aa: CASSLSPTGDVEQYF; cdr3_nt: TGTGCCAGCAGTCTCTCTCCGACAGGGGACGTCGAGCAGTACTTC
d_call: TRBD2; clone_size: -; v_call: TRBV6-1; j_call: TRBJ2-1; cdr3_aa: CASIRITSGGGEQFF; cdr3_nt: TGTGCCAGCATAAGAATCACTAGCGGGGGAGGTGAGCAGTTCTTC
d_call: TRBD2; clone_size: -; v_call: TRBV7-3; j_call: TRBJ2-5; cdr3_aa: CASSLSGGPQETQYF; cdr3_nt: TGTGCCAGCAGCCTGAGCGGGGGCCCCCAAGAGACCCAGTACTTC
d_call: -; clone_size: once; v_call: TRBV19; j_call: TRBJ1-2; cdr3_aa: CASSMEAGRGYTF; cdr3_nt: TGTGCCAGTAGTATGGAGGCAGGTCGGGGCTACACCTTC
d_call: -; clone_size: -; v_call: TRBV10-1; j_call: TRBJ1-1; cdr3_aa: CASSEQGATEAFF; cdr3_nt: TGCGCCAGCAGTGAACAGGGAGCCACTGAAGCTTTCTTT
d_call: -; clone_size: few; v_call: TRBV4-3; j_call: TRBJ2-7; cdr3_aa: CASSPGRRSSYEQYF; cdr3_nt: TGCGCCAGCAGCCCCGGACGGAGGAGCTCCTACGAGCAGTACTTC
d_call: -; clone_size: -; v_call: TRBV4-3; j_call: TRBJ2-2; cdr3_aa: CASSQGTELNTGELFF; cdr3_nt: TGCGCCAGCAGCCAAGGTACAGAATTGAACACCGGGGAGCTGTTTTTT
d_call: -; clone_size: few; v_call: TRBV6-5; j_call: TRBJ1-2; cdr3_aa: CASSYQGPYGYTF; cdr3_nt: TGTGCCAGCAGTTACCAGGGCCCCTATGGCTACACCTTC
d_call: -; clone_size: -; v_call: TRBV5-1; j_call: TRBJ2-3; cdr3_aa: CASSFREVVDTQYF; cdr3_nt: TGCGCCAGCAGCTTCAGGGAAGTGGTAGATACGCAGTATTTT
d_call: -; clone_size: few; v_call: TRBV9; j_call: TRBJ2-2; cdr3_aa: CASSVEPGGTGELFF; cdr3_nt: TGTGCCAGCAGCGTAGAGCCAGGGGGGACCGGGGAGCTGTTTTTT
d_call: -; clone_size: few; v_call: TRBV7-9; j_call: TRBJ1-2; cdr3_aa: CASSLSGSVLYGYTF; cdr3_nt: TGTGCCAGCAGCTTAAGCGGATCGGTCCTCTATGGCTACACCTTC
d_call: -; clone_size: -; v_call: TRBV7-8; j_call: TRBJ2-1; cdr3_aa: CASSLNSYNEQFF; cdr3_nt: TGTGCCAGCAGCTTAAACAGCTACAATGAGCAGTTCTTC
d_call: TRBD1; clone_size: -; v_call: TRBV30; j_call: TRBJ2-7; cdr3_aa: CAWSVGQGKQYF; cdr3_nt: TGTGCCTGGAGTGTAGGACAGGGGAAGCAGTACTTC
d_call: TRBD1; clone_size: -; v_call: TRBV12-5; j_call: TRBJ2-5; cdr3_aa: CASGTGDLETQYF; cdr3_nt: TGTGCTAGTGGCACAGGGGATTTGGAGACCCAGTACTTC
d_call: TRBD1; clone_size: -; v_call: TRBV19; j_call: TRBJ1-1; cdr3_aa: CASSIARDSFEAFF; cdr3_nt: TGTGCCAGTAGTATAGCCCGGGACAGTTTTGAAGCTTTCTTT
d_call: -; clone_size: -; v_call: TRBV7-9; j_call: TRBJ2-7; cdr3_aa: CASSPSYGQLGEQYF; cdr3_nt: TGTGCCAGCAGCCCCAGCTACGGACAGTTGGGAGAGCAGTACTTC
d_call: -; clone_size: -; v_call: TRBV7-6; j_call: TRBJ1-3; cdr3_aa: CASSKGQSSGNTIYF; cdr3_nt: TGTGCCAGCAGCAAAGGACAGAGCTCTGGAAACACCATATATTTT
d_call: -; clone_size: -; v_call: TRBV21-1; j_call: TRBJ2-2; cdr3_aa: CASSPFQGNRVGELFF; cdr3_nt: TGTGCCAGCAGCCCCTTTCAGGGGAACAGAGTCGGGGAGCTGTTTTTT
d_call: -; clone_size: once; v_call: TRBV6-5; j_call: TRBJ2-2; cdr3_aa: CASTPVASTGELFF; cdr3_nt: TGTGCCAGCACCCCGGTGGCTAGCACCGGGGAGCTGTTTTTT
d_call: TRBD1; clone_size: -; v_call: TRBV7-8; j_call: TRBJ2-1; cdr3_aa: CASSLLGQGAGYEQFF; cdr3_nt: TGTGCCAGCAGCTTACTCGGACAGGGGGCTGGATACGAGCAGTTCTTC
d_call: -; clone_size: -; v_call: TRBV19; j_call: TRBJ1-2; cdr3_aa: CASHLSKGLGYTF; cdr3_nt: TGTGCCAGTCATTTGAGCAAGGGGCTCGGCTACACCTTC
d_call: -; clone_size: -; v_call: TRBV7-9; j_call: TRBJ2-5; cdr3_aa: CASSSDSTKETQYF; cdr3_nt: TGTGCCAGCAGCTCGGACTCCACCAAAGAGACCCAGTACTTC
d_call: TRBD1; clone_size: -; v_call: TRBV9; j_call: TRBJ1-6; cdr3_aa: CASSPYRGLSYNSPLHF; cdr3_nt: TGTGCCAGCAGCCCGTACAGGGGGCTTTCCTATAATTCACCCCTCCACTTT
d_call: -; clone_size: once; v_call: TRBV6-1; j_call: TRBJ2-2; cdr3_aa: CASSELATGELFF; cdr3_nt: TGTGCCAGCAGTGAATTAGCTACCGGGGAGCTGTTTTTT
d_call: TRBD1; clone_size: -; v_call: TRBV27; j_call: TRBJ1-5; cdr3_aa: CASSLGTGVTNQPQHF; cdr3_nt: TGTGCCAGCAGTTTAGGGACAGGGGTTACTAATCAGCCCCAGCATTTT
d_call: TRBD2; clone_size: once; v_call: TRBV2; j_call: TRBJ2-1; cdr3_aa: CASSELAGGRNNEQFF; cdr3_nt: TGTGCCAGCAGTGAACTAGCGGGGGGGCGCAACAATGAGCAGTTCTTC
d_call: TRBD1; clone_size: few; v_call: TRBV10-3; j_call: TRBJ1-5; cdr3_aa: CAVQGASDQPQHF; cdr3_nt: TGTGCCGTCCAGGGGGCCTCGGATCAGCCCCAGCATTTT
d_call: TRBD1; clone_size: -; v_call: TRBV7-3; j_call: TRBJ2-3; cdr3_aa: CASSFGTGFGDTQYF; cdr3_nt: TGTGCCAGCAGCTTCGGGACAGGGTTCGGGGATACGCAGTATTTT
d_call: -; clone_size: -; v_call: TRBV4-1; j_call: TRBJ2-4; cdr3_aa: CASSHPVAKNIQYF; cdr3_nt: TGCGCCAGCAGCCATCCAGTAGCCAAAAACATTCAGTACTTC
d_call: TRBD1; clone_size: -; v_call: TRBV4-2; j_call: TRBJ2-1; cdr3_aa: CASSQDGRGPNEQFF; cdr3_nt: TGTGCCAGCAGCCAAGATGGCAGGGGGCCGAATGAGCAGTTCTTC
d_call: -; clone_size: -; v_call: TRBV18; j_call: TRBJ2-1; cdr3_aa: CASSPPNQGTSYNEQFF; cdr3_nt: TGTGCCAGCTCACCTCCTAATCAGGGGACGTCCTACAATGAGCAGTTCTTC
d_call: TRBD2; clone_size: -; v_call: TRBV7-8; j_call: TRBJ2-1; cdr3_aa: CASSFTTGLAGVSSYNEQFF; cdr3_nt: TGTGCCAGCAGCTTTACAACGGGACTAGCGGGGGTTAGCTCCTACAATGAGCAGTTCTTC
d_call: TRBD1; clone_size: -; v_call: TRBV9; j_call: TRBJ1-1; cdr3_aa: CASSVQSGGGTEAFF; cdr3_nt: TGTGCCAGCAGCGTTCAATCAGGGGGAGGCACTGAAGCTTTCTTT
d_call: TRBD1; clone_size: -; v_call: TRBV9; j_call: TRBJ2-1; cdr3_aa: CASSARGQDLYNEQFF; cdr3_nt: TGTGCCAGCAGCGCACGAGGACAGGACTTATACAATGAGCAGTTCTTC